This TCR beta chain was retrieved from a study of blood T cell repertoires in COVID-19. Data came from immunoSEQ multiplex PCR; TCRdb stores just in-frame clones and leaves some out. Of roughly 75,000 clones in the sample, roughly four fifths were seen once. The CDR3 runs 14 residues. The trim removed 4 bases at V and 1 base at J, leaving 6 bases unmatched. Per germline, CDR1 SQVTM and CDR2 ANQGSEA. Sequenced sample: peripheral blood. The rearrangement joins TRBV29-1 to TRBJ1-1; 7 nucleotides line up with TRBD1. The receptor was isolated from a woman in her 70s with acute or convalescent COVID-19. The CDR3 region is CSVAKGATNTEAFF. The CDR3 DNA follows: TGCAGCGTTGCTAAGGGGGCGACGAACACTGAAGCTTTCTTT.